The present T cell receptor (beta chain) was sequenced within a study of Ad26.COV2.S vaccination and SARS-CoV-2 variants. The overall study: Dosing was one shot or two shots 56 days apart.

The treatment was: roughly 20 received Ad26.COV2.S at low or high dose, single or two shots; about 5 received placebo; per-sample allocation not given. Samples were taken on day 63 after the first vaccine or placebo injection. This person who donated was an adult of 18-55 years in Boston. Sequencing used immunoSEQ multiplex PCR; TCRdb keeps in-frame clones, though not all of them. The table shows around 250,000 clones, with around nine tenths occurring only once. Study-wide results and limits: Participants in the vaccine arm had higher spike-specific TCR breadth; placebo recipients had lower.

CDR3 length: 13 amino acids. Germline CDR1 reads MNHEY; CDR2 reads SVGAGI. V dropped 1 base and J dropped 7 bases, with 10 bases sitting between them. About this clone itself: Its matching antigen is unknown.

The source of this sequence is a person aged 18-65 years who received the Ad26.COV2.S COVID-19 vaccine or a placebo. Sequences were derived from peripheral blood, sampled in a trial of Ad26.COV2.S vaccine versus placebo. V is TRBV6-5 and J is TRBJ1-2; a possible D gene is TRBD1 (6 bases). The chain's CDR3 is CASSYLQGRGYTF. CDR3 nucleotide sequence: TGTGCCAGCAGTTACTTACAGGGCCGTGGCTACACCTTC.